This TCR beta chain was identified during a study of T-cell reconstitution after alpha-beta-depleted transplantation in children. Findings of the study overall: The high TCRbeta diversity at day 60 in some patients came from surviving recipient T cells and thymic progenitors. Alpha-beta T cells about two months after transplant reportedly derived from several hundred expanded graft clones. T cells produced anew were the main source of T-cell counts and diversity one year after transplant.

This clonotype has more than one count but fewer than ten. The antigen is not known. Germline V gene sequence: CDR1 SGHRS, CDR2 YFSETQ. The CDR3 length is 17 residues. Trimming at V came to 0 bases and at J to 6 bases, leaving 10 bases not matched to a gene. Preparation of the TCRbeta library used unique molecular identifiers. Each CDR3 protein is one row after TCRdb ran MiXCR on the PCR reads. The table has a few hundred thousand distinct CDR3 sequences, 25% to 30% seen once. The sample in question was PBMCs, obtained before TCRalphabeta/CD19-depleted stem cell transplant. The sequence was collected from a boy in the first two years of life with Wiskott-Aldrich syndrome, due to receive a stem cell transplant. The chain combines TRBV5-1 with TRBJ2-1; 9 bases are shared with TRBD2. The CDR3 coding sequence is TGCGCCAGCAGCTTGGGAGGCGGGAGGGCCATCCTCAATGAGCAGTTCTTC. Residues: CASSLGGGRAILNEQFF.